This T cell receptor (beta chain) came from a study of cytomegalovirus exposure and HLA in healthy donors. Whole-study context: Early released data comprised about 85 million unique TCRs from HLA-typed donors.

The germline CDR1 and CDR2 sequences are KGHSH and LQKENI. Trimming at V came to 6 bases and at J to 4 bases, leaving 11 bases not matched to a gene. The CDR3 has 15 residues. It was with 60 Vbeta and 13 Jbeta primers that the PCR ran. Generated by immunoSEQ multiplex PCR, the TCRdb table keeps only in-frame clones and is missing some. The table includes roughly 120,000 clones, roughly 76% detected once. Likely unrecorded immune exposures existed in these nominally healthy donors. The V call is TRBV18, the J call TRBJ2-7, with TRBD2 matching 8 bases. The sample comprised PBMCs. This clonotype originated in a woman in her sixties or seventies in good health and CMV-seropositive. The CDR3 loop is CASSPGGQDPYEQYF. The CDR3, as DNA: TGTGCCAGCTCCCCGGGAGGGCAGGATCCTTACGAGCAGTACTTC.